This TCR beta chain was recorded in a study of blood T cell repertoires in COVID-19. Method: immunoSEQ multiplex PCR; TCRdb's copy keeps in-frame clones and lacks some. This table has 70,000 to 85,000 clones, 85% to 90% appearing once. After removal of 1 base from V and 5 bases from J, the junction contained 4 bases not matched to a gene. Germline V gene sequence: CDR1 LGHDT, CDR2 YNNKEL (reference sequence). This CDR3 spans 14 amino acids. The source material was peripheral blood. V gene TRBV3-1 (or the pseudogene TRBV3-2) combines with J gene TRBJ2-5; 7 bases match TRBD1. This receptor was obtained from a woman at least 80 years old in a cohort sampled during active or convalescent COVID-19. For the CDR3, the DNA is TGTGCCAGCAGCCAAGCGAACAGGGGTGAGACCCAGTACTTC. It codes for CASSQANRGETQYF.